This T cell receptor beta chain comes out of a study of cytomegalovirus exposure and HLA in healthy donors listed by TCRdb under 2017. Background on the whole study: An earlier analysis of some 620 of the donors reported under 300 Gb of sequence data and 100 million to 120 million unique TCR beta sequences obtained from some 200 million T cells. About 300 gigabases of sequencing data and roughly 81 million unique TCR sequences made up an early release that covered under 750 HLA-typed donors. Of the roughly 410 genotyped donors, 70% to 90% were placed in the genetic ancestry cluster associated with self-reported Caucasian donors. The study aimed to test whether signatures of past pathogen exposure could be identified by cataloging public T cell receptors. Using immunosequencing, the study profiled T cell repertoires from around 670 subjects and related those repertoires to cytomegalovirus serostatus. Along with the roughly 670-subject first cohort, a separate validation cohort of more than 90 different subjects was used. High-throughput TCR immunosequencing, statistical association of individual TCRs with disease status, and machine learning were combined to predict cytomegalovirus infection status. To study patterns of TCR occurrence, a later analysis re-analyzed previously published TCR beta repertoires from hundreds of donors and added high-resolution HLA genotyping. In the later analysis, no new phenotypic data were used to find candidate immune exposures; instead, reliance was placed on TCR beta sequences and their occurrence across donors. In an earlier analysis of more than 550 of the donors, high-throughput TCR beta sequencing was used to judge whether each TCR beta V gene segment behaved as functional or pseudogenic. Alongside the repertoire data, information on donor age, sex, ethnicity and CMV serostatus was compiled. A later genetic analysis took genome-wide SNP genotypes for about three fifths of the 666 donors and used that subset as a discovery cohort. All discovery cohort repertoires had been generated on a single sequencing platform. HLA typing included class I and class II loci at four-digit resolution. Typing coverage differed by locus: A, B, C, DRB1 and DQB1 were typed in about 629-640 donors, DQA1 in 500 to 550, DPA1 in around 610, and DPB1 in 450 to 490. About five DR-DQ haplotypes were handled as single units for association and clustering, since linkage in the cohort was strong. Among around 400 genotyped donors of the cohort, an average of around 220,000 unique TCR beta nucleotide sequences was sequenced per donor, of which 15% to 20% were non-productive. On the study overall, not on this receptor specifically: When HLA alleles, especially DR and DQ, strongly co-occurred, TCR associations were difficult to assign to individual alleles. In a later analysis, around 15,000 TCR beta sequences were associated with specific HLA alleles at a false discovery rate of 0.05. Most CMV-associated TCR beta chains appeared to be HLA-restricted in a later analysis, and the HLA associations seemed to be driven largely by CMV exposure. Because HLA typing was missing for some donors at each locus, association tests included only the typed subset. The sequencing pipeline was judged likely to have produced a cluster of highly shared sequence variants as a technical artifact. Presence/absence analyses assumed roughly uniform sequencing depth across donors, an assumption that may not hold. A later analysis found that TCR association rates varied across HLA loci, with DRB1 alleles showing the most associated TCRs and HLA-C alleles the fewest. Only TCR beta chains were sequenced in this cohort, and the absence of alpha or paired-chain data limited detectable features. V-gene and J-gene trimming of TCR beta chains was associated with a missense DCLRE1C variant in a later genetic analysis, and the association was replicated in an independent cohort. Most TCR sequences were seen in very few donors, while some public TCRs were found in many individuals. In vitro tests confirmed that three of the cytomegalovirus-associated TCR beta chains recognize cytomegalovirus antigens. In a later genetic analysis, fewer N-insertions in productive TCRs were reported among donors in an Asian-associated ancestry cluster than the 666-donor mean. Cytomegalovirus status was reported to be diagnosed by the classifier with high specificity and sensitivity in both the original and validation cohorts. CMV serostatus was the only immune exposure information available for the cohort. An earlier analysis of approximately 570 of the donors showed that most TCR beta V segments appeared in productive rearrangements either about 87% or about 30% of the time, which broadly matched IMGT annotations. A further reported finding was that TCR beta sequences accurately predicted the HLA-A and HLA-B alleles for most subjects in the first cohort. Several of the top co-occurrence clusters appeared to be linked to parvovirus B19, influenza, CMV and Epstein-Barr virus, according to a later analysis. Correlated functional status among segregating V segments might reflect linkage disequilibrium, but an unknown experimental factor could not be ruled out. Because counts were too low, seventeen rarely observed V segments, including chromosome 9 orphons, were excluded from the earlier analysis of about 500 of the donors. In a later analysis, HLA-associated TCR beta chains showed more clonal expansion and lower generation probabilities than non-associated chains that were equally common. The authors suggested that the approach could potentially be extended to other disease states and immunological phenotypes. The study listed approximately 160 TCR beta chains as associated with cytomegalovirus.

As for this clone: There is no known antigen for this receptor. There are no base qualities to consult, and no much larger clone falls within one base.

The library relied on the immunoSEQ multiplex PCR assay. A mixture of 60 forward primers for TCR Vbeta segments and 13 reverse primers for TCR Jbeta segments was used in the multiplex PCR. Amplification of the CDR3 region of rearranged TCR beta genes was performed with a multiplex PCR assay on genomic DNA. The Illumina HiSeq System was used to sequence the amplified TCR beta libraries as 87-base-pair reads. The authors processed their data as follows. A later analysis tallied around 80 million unique TCR beta chains across the 666 repertoires, and roughly 11 million of those chains were shared by two or more donors. Raw reads were error-corrected and collapsed into unique sequences with a nearest-neighbor algorithm that merged closely related sequences to remove PCR and sequencing errors. Alignment of CDR3 sequences to IMGT reference sequences was used to assign V, D and J gene segments. For a sequence to be retained, a match of at least six nucleotides was required to both a V gene segment and a J gene segment. A rearrangement was called productive if the CDR3 had no stop codons and remained in frame with V and J, and every other rearrangement was called non-productive. CDR3 was defined by IMGT convention, running from the second conserved V-encoded cysteine to the conserved J-encoded phenylalanine. Sequences without an unambiguous match to a single V gene segment were excluded from the earlier analysis of 587 of the donors. In an earlier analysis of a few hundred of the donors, V segments were called functional above 56.7% productive rearrangements and were called segregating when the between-donor standard deviation exceeded 5%. To diagnose cytomegalovirus status from the catalog of TCR beta chain sequences, a statistical classification framework was built. V and J gene assignment, in a later analysis, came from comparing TCR nucleotide sequences with IMGT/GENE-DB human TR gene sequences. Using the TCRdist pipeline, a later analysis assigned CDR3 sequences along with most-parsimonious VDJ recombination scenarios. In a later analysis, every TCR beta chain was defined by the combination of its CDR3 amino acid sequence and its V-gene family, and reads without a unique V-gene family were dropped. A later analysis removed 592 highly shared, low-generation-probability nucleotide sequences to deal with suspected cross-contamination and a sequencing artifact. In a later analysis, a clonal expansion index for each public chain was calculated from normalized within-repertoire ranks of inferred template counts. In a later analysis, generation probabilities were computed using a VDJ recombination model fitted to out-of-frame rearrangements, and the results were checked against IGoR. A later analysis scored TCR-TCR, TCR-HLA and TCR-CMV co-occurrence with hypergeometric tests, applying a repertoire-size bias correction to TCR pairs. False discovery rates were estimated in a later analysis by permuting HLA or CMV assignments 20 times. A later analysis grouped co-occurring TCRs with DBSCAN, adding TCRdist sequence similarity when clustering within HLA-allele-positive subsets. Co-occurrence clustering excluded repertoires with fewer than 30,000 or more than 120,000 public chains, plus five with anomalous nucleotide sharing. TCRdb took this table from immuneACCESS and kept in-frame rearrangements with V and J called. Such tables lack part of the clones; where checked against another copy, unresolved V genes explain under half of the gap, and the rest is unexplained. For V, J and clone size, that table is used; D and trimming come from the DNA. The sample table lists some 210,000 clones, approximately 82% of them with a count of one. The top ten hold 3.8% of the sample.

The cohort was made up of 666 healthy bone marrow donors. Cohort members were all nominally healthy when sampled, although unrecorded immune exposures were likely present. The donor was CMV seronegative and was included in the group of approximately 350 seronegative cohort members. Each donor provided a peripheral blood sample, and peripheral blood mononuclear cells were used for TCR beta sequencing. Genomic DNA was extracted from the blood cell samples with the Qiagen DNeasy Blood Extraction Kit. The sample comprised PBMCs. The source of this sequence is a male donor in good health and CMV-seronegative.

The nucleotide sequence reads as follows: TGTGCCAGCAGCTTCAGGGGGCTAGAGACCCAGTACTTC. Translated, this gives CASSFRGLETQYF. The chain is encoded by TRBV5-4 joined to TRBJ2-5, with 8 bases aligning to TRBD1. The germline V gene (reference sequence) gives CDR1 as SGHNT and CDR2 as YYREEE. Ends trimmed: V by 2 bases, J by 4 bases; bases unmatched to a gene: 1. From the cysteine through the phenylalanine, the CDR3 covers 13 amino acids. Just the 39-base CDR3 DNA is kept, in frame starting at base 1.